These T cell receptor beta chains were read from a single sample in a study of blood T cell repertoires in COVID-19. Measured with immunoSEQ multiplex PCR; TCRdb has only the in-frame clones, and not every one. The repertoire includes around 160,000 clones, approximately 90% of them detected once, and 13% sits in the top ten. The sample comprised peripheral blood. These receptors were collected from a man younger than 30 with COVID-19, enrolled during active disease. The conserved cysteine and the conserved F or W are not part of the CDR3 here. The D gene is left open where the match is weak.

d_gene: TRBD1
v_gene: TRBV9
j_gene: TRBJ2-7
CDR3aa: ASSVDHGQGIHEQY

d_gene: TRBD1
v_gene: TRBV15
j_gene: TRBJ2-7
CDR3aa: ATSRDGTGDYEQY

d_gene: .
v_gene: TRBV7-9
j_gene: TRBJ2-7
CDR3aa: ASSSVGDEQY

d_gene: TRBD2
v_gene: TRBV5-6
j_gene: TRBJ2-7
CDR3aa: ASSSPGLAVSYEQY

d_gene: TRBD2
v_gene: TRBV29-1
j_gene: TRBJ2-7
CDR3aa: SVGTSGRGEQY

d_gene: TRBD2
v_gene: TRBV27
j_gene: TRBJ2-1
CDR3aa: ASSLWAGVAYNEQF

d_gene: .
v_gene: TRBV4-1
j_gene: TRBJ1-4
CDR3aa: ASSQSLREKLF

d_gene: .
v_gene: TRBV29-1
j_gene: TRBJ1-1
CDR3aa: SVGKWATEAF

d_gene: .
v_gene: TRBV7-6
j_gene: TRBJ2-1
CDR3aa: ASSSGKDEQF

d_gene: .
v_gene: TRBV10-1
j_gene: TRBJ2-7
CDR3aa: ASSESRRGGVISYEQY

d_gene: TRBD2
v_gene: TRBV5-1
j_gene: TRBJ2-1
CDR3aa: ASSMGLAGSRRYNEQF

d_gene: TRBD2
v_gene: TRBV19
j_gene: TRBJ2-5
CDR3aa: ASSPRLAVGETQY

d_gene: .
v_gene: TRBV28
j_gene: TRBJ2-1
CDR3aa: ASSPQYNEQF

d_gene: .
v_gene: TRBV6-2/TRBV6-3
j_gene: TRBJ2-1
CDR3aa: ASSVVAYNEQF

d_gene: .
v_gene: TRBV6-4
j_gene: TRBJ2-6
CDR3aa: ASSSVSGANVLT

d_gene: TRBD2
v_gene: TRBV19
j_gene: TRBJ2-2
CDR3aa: ASSIGLAGADTGELF

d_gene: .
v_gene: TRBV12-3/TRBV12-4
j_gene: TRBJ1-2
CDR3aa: ASSHNYGYT

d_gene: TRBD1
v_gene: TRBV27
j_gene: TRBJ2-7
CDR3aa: ASSFMPGQRTYEQY

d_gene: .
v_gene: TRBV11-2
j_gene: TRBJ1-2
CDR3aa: ASSFKNYGYT

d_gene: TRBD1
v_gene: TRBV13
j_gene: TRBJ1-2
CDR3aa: ASSSGTGGGYGYT

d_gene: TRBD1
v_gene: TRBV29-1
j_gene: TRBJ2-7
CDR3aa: SVEEARGPSYEQY

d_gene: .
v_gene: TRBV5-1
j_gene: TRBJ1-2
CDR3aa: ASSISQNNNYGYT

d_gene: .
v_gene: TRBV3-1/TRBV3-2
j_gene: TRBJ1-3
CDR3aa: ASSQAVILNTIY

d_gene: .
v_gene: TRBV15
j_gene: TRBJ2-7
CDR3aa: ATSQDRVYEQY

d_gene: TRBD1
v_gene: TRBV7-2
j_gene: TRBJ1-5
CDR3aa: ASSLEAGGWNQPQH

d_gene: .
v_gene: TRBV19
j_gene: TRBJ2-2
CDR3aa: ASTQQPNTGELF

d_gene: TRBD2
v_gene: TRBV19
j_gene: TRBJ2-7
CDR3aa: ASSKLAGDSYEQY

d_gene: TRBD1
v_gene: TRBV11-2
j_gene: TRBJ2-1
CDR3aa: ASSPSTGGHNEQF

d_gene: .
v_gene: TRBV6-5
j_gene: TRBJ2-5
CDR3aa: ASSPAVSGWETQY

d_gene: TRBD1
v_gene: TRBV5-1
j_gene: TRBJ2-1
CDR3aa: ASSLGQGAYNEQF

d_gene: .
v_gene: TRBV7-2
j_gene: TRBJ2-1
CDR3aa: ASSLALRQAGPF

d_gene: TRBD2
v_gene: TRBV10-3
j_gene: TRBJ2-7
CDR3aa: AISRSLLAGANEQY

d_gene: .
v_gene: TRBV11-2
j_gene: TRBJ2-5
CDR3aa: ASSLALGGYQETQY

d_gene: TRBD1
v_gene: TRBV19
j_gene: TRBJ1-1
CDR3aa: ASSGTGTEAF

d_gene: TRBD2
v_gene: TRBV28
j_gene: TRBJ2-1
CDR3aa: ASSSRSSGRLDEQF

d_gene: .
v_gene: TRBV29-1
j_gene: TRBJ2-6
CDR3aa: SVVTWSGANVLT

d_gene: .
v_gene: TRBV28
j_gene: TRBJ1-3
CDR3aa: ASSLVQTGNTIY

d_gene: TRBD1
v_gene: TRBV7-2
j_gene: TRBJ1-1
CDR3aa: ASSPTGGSREAF

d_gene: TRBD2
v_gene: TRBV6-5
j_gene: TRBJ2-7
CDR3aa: ASSRTSGGPYEQY

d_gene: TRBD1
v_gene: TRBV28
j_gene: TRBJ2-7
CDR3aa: ASRSGQSYEQY

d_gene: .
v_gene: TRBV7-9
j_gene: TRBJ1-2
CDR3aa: ASSLGTVGLDGYT

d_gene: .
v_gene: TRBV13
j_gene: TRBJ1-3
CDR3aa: ASSSGRGRGNTIY

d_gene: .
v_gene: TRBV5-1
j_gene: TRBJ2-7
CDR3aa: ASSLSTAASYEQY

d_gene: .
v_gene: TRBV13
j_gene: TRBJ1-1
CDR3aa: ASSLRRNTEAF

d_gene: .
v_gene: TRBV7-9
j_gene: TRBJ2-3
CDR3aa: ASSWTDGTDTQY

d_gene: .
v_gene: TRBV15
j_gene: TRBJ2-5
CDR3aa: ATSVPGETQY

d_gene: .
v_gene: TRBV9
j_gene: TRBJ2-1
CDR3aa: ASSVGGSGNEQF

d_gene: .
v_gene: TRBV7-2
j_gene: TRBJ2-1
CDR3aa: ASSGDGEAYNEQF

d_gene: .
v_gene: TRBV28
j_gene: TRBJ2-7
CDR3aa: ASSFRQKPYEQY

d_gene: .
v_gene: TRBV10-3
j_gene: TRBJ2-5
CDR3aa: AISESTGNQETQY

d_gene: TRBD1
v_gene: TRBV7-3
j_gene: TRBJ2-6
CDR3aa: ASSNTGAGANVLT

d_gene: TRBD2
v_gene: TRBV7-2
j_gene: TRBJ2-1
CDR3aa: ASSPPSGRMNEQF

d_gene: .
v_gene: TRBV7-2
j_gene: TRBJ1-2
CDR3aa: ASSLSDTVAYGYT

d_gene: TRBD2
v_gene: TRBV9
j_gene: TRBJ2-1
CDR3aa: ASSVVASGRMF